Shown below are 11 T cell receptor beta chains from a single sample sequenced in a study of molecular identifiers for immune sequencing clone quantification. TCRdb analysed the PCR reads with MiXCR anew, one entry per CDR3 protein. The sample includes around 470,000 distinct CDR3 sequences, around 25% of them seen just once. The sample comprised naive CD8+ T cells from blood, with Jurkat cell RNA spiked in. Subset meaning: FACS-sorted CD8+CD4-CCR7+CD45RA+ naive T cells. Source of these receptors: a human donor in good health. Some libraries in this study had Jurkat cell RNA spiked in.

This clonotype was counted at least ten times. The rearrangement joins TRBV7-2 to TRBJ2-7; possibly TRBD2 for D (6 bases). Between the trimmed V and J ends, which lost 1 base and 3 bases, there was a span of 10 bases. CDR3 size: 14 residues. Germline V CDR1 and CDR2: SGHTA, FQGNSA. CDR3 coding DNA: TGTGCCAGCAGCTTAGGTCGGGGGAACTACGAGCAGTACTTC. Its protein is CASSLGRGNYEQYF.

This clonotype was counted between two and nine times. The chain links TRBV12-3 or TRBV12-4 to TRBJ1-1; a weak D match, TRBD1 (5 bases). Trimming removed 5 bases from V and 8 bases from J, with 15 bases in between. The CDR3 is made up of 13 amino acids. CDR3 DNA sequence: TGTGCCAGCAGTAGGGACGCCCAAGGGGAAGCTTTCTTT. Amino acids: CASSRDAQGEAFF.

The chain uses TRBV11-2 and TRBJ1-4; perhaps TRBD1 as D (5 bases). V lost 0 bases to trimming and J lost 14 bases, with 16 bases between them. Germline CDR1 SGHAT, CDR2 FQNNGV. This CDR3 spans 14 amino acids. The CDR3 spells CASSLDGAPRGLFF. DNA for the CDR3: TGTGCCAGCAGCTTAGATGGGGCGCCCAGAGGGCTGTTTTTT. Full variable domain (rest looked up from reference TRBV11-2 and TRBJ1-4): EAGVAQSPRYKIIEKRQSVAFWCNPISGHATLYWYQQILGQGPKLLIQFQNNGVVDDSQLPKDRFSAERLKGVDSTLKIQPAKLEDSAVYLCASSLDGAPRGLFFGSGTQLSVL.

This clonotype was picked up many times. CDR3 residues: CASSYSGRTPSTDTQYF. CDR3 bases: TGTGCCAGCAGTTACTCGGGCCGGACCCCCAGCACAGATACGCAGTATTTT. V gene TRBV6-5 combines with J gene TRBJ2-3; D not resolved. Germline V CDR1 and CDR2: MNHEY, SVGAGI. Trimming shortened V by 0 bases and J by 0 bases, and 13 bases separated the two germline ends. The CDR3 runs to 17 residues.

This clonotype has ten or more counts. This chain uses TRBV5-6 with TRBJ2-5; 10 bases fit TRBD2. The CDR3 is made up of 17 amino acids. Germline V gene data show CDR1 as SGHDT and CDR2 as YYEEEE. The J segment lost 1 base and the V segment lost 0 bases, leaving 6 bases of the junction unmatched. CDR3 sequence (DNA): TGTGCCAGCAGCTTGGCGGGTAGCGGGGGGCTCCAAGAGACCCAGTACTTC. Translated, it gives CASSLAGSGGLQETQYF.

At least ten counts were recorded for this clonotype. This chain joins TRBV19 and TRBJ1-5; possible D gene TRBD1, 5 bases. V lost 10 bases to trimming and J lost 2 bases, with 9 bases between them. Germline V CDR1 and CDR2: LNHDA, SQIVND (reference sequence). The CDR3 runs to 12 residues. CDR3 loop: CATTGGNQPQHF. In DNA form, the CDR3 reads TGTGCCACAACAGGAGGCAATCAGCCCCAGCATTTT.

The sample holds a few counts of this clonotype. V and J are TRBV9 and TRBJ2-5; maybe TRBD1 (6 bases). Trimming cost V 4 bases and J 2 bases, with 15 bases left between them. The CDR3 sequence is 15 residues long. The V gene's germline CDR1 is SGDLS and CDR2 YYNGEE. The CDR3 reads CASSPGTQTQETQYF. CDR3 DNA: TGTGCCAGCAGCCCCGGGACACAGACGCAAGAGACCCAGTACTTC. The full variable domain, its missing parts supplied by reference TRBV9 and TRBJ2-5, is DSGVTQTPKHLITATGQRVTLRCSPRSGDLSVYWYQQSLDQGLQFLIQYYNGEERAKGNILERFSAQQFPDLHSELNLSSLELGDSALYFCASSPGTQTQETQYFGPGTRLLVL.

This clonotype was detected many times. The chain is built from TRBV13 and TRBJ1-5, with TRBD1 matching 7 bases. The CDR3 spans 15 residues. Looked up from germline, CDR1 is PRHDT and CDR2 is FYEKMQ (reference sequence). After removal of 6 bases from V and 2 bases from J, the junction contained 7 bases not matched to a gene. The CDR3 region has the DNA TGTGCCAGCAGTTTCGGGCAGGGGGGCAATCAGCCCCAGCATTTT. This codes for CASSFGQGGNQPQHF. Combining the CDR3 with reference TRBV13 and TRBJ1-5 gives the whole variable domain AAGVIQSPRHLIKEKRETATLKCYPIPRHDTVYWYQQGPGQDPQFLISFYEKMQSDKGSIPDRFSAQQFSDYHSELNMSSLELGDSALYFCASSFGQGGNQPQHFGDGTRLSIL.

As regards this clonotype: A much larger clone sits a single nucleotide away, making a read error possible. The V call is TRBV5-1, the J call TRBJ1-4; maybe TRBD1 (6 bases). V lost 4 bases to trimming and J lost 5 bases, with 15 bases between them. CDR1 is SGHRS and CDR2 is YFSETQ in the germline V gene. The CDR3 has 15 residues. The CDR3 DNA reads as TGCGCCAGCAGCACGCAACAGGGTTTGAATGAAAAACTGTTTTTT. Translation gives CASSTQQGLNEKLFF. Combining the CDR3 with reference TRBV5-1 and TRBJ1-4 gives the whole variable domain KAGVTQTPRYLIKTRGQQVTLSCSPISGHRSVSWYQQTPGQGLQFLFEYFSETQRNKGNFPGRFSGRQFSNSRSEMNVSTLELGDSALYLCASSTQQGLNEKLFFGSGTQLSVL.

Details on this clonotype: A much larger clone lies one base from this, so it may be a read error. This rearrangement joins TRBV28 to TRBJ2-5, with TRBD2 identical over 10 bases. This CDR3 has 16 amino acids. Germline-derived CDR1 and CDR2 are MDHEN and SYDVKM. CDR3 in DNA: TGTGACAGCAGTTTCGGGACTAGCGCGTACCAAGAGACCCAGTACTTC. It encodes CDSSFGTSAYQETQYF.

The sample holds a few counts of this clonotype. V is TRBV6-2 or TRBV6-3 and J is TRBJ2-1; D ambiguous. V dropped 0 bases and J dropped 5 bases, with 11 bases sitting between them. The CDR3 runs 15 residues. Germline CDR1 is MNHEY and CDR2 is SVGEGT. The CDR3 loop is CASSYSSSFNNEQFF. Here the CDR3 DNA reads TGTGCCAGCAGTTACTCTTCCTCGTTTAACAATGAGCAGTTCTTC.